Shown below are 27 T cell receptor beta chains from a single sample sequenced in a study of blood T cell repertoires in COVID-19. Sequenced by immunoSEQ multiplex PCR; TCRdb stores in-frame clones only, minus some. Among fewer than 300,000 clones listed, 86% were seen once. The sample was peripheral blood. All receptors come from a woman aged 25 to 45 with COVID-19, enrolled during active disease.

This clone was counted once. The CDR3 nucleotides read TGTGCCAGCAGCCGCCCGGGACAGGGCAGCTCCTACGAGCAGTACTTC. Translated, it gives CASSRPGQGSSYEQYF. The V call is TRBV7-9, the J call TRBJ2-7; 9 nucleotides line up with TRBD1. The length of the CDR3 is 16 residues. V shed 5 bases and J 0 bases; nucleotides not matched to a gene: 8. The germline CDR1 and CDR2 sequences are SEHNR and FQNEAQ (reference sequence).

The CDR3 coding sequence is TGCAGCGTTCTCGGGTCTTCGACGAAAAACATTCAGTACTTC. It translates to CSVLGSSTKNIQYF. The chain has TRBV29-1 and TRBJ2-4; no definite D call. This CDR3 has 14 residues. V was cut by 5 bases and J by 4 bases, with 15 bases left in between. Germline CDR1 reads SQVTM; CDR2 reads ANQGSEA.

The chain has TRBV27 and TRBJ1-1; maybe TRBD1 (5 bases). Germline assignment: CDR1 MNHEY and CDR2 SMNVEV (reference sequence). The CDR3 runs 14 residues. Trimming removed 4 bases at V and 6 bases at J, with 15 bases between. CDR3 region: CASSWVSTGSEAFF. CDR3 bases: TGTGCCAGCAGTTGGGTGTCTACAGGCTCTGAAGCTTTCTTT.

The chain couples TRBV6-5 to TRBJ1-2; maybe TRBD1 (6 bases). CDR1 MNHEY and CDR2 SVGAGI come from the germline V gene. CDR3 size: 13 residues. Trimming shortened V by 7 bases and J by 0 bases, and 9 bases separated the two germline ends. The CDR3 nucleotides read TGTGCCAGCATCCCAGGGGCTAACTATGGCTACACCTTC. This translates into CASIPGANYGYTF.

The chain carries TRBV11-2 and TRBJ2-5; D unclear. This CDR3 has 12 amino acids. Trimming took 3 bases from V and 5 from J, leaving 7 bases between them. The germline gives CDR1 SGHAT, CDR2 FQNNGV. The CDR3 DNA is TGTGCCAGCAGCTTTTTCGGTGAGACCCAGTACTTC. It encodes CASSFFGETQYF.

This chain links TRBV28 with TRBJ2-1; the match to TRBD2 covers 7 bases. Germline V lookup: CDR1 MDHEN, CDR2 SYDVKM. V gave up 5 bases and J gave up 4 bases; unmatched junction bases: 8. CDR3 length: 15 residues. CDR3 sequence (DNA): TGTGCCAGCAGTCCCCCCCCTAGCGGATACAATGAGCAGTTCTTC. Protein product: CASSPPPSGYNEQFF.

This clone appeared a single time. The chain employs TRBV30 and TRBJ1-1; 9 nucleotides agree with TRBD1. Germline CDR1 GTSNPN, CDR2 SVGIG (reference sequence). The CDR3 has 13 amino acids. The junction had 2 bases not matched to a gene; V was cut back by 1 base and J by 5 bases. Here the CDR3 DNA reads TGTGCCTGGAGTGCGACAGGGGGGACTGAAGCTTTCTTT. Translating gives CAWSATGGTEAFF.

The chain combines TRBV6-1 with TRBJ2-1; possible D gene TRBD2, 7 bases. CDR1 is MNHNS, CDR2 SASEGT, per germline. CDR3 length: 15 residues. V lost 2 bases to trimming and J lost 3 bases, with 11 bases between them. The DNA for the CDR3 is TGTGCCAGCAGTGAACGGGGGGCTGTCTACAATGAGCAGTTCTTC. This encodes CASSERGAVYNEQFF.

This chain connects TRBV5-4 to TRBJ2-7, with 9 bases lining up with TRBD1. The CDR3 contains 14 residues. Germline-derived CDR1 and CDR2 are SGHNT and YYREEE (reference sequence). The V segment lost 1 base and the J segment 7 bases; nucleotides outside the gene matches: 6. CDR3 sequence (DNA): TGTGCCAGCAGCTTGTCGGGGACAGGGAGAGAGCAGTACTTC. Protein product: CASSLSGTGREQYF.

This rearrangement joins TRBV27 to TRBJ2-2, with 9 bases matching TRBD1. Germline CDR1 reads MNHEY; CDR2 reads SMNVEV (reference sequence). The CDR3 totals 13 residues. V shed 6 bases, J shed 9 bases, and the junction held 5 bases outside the gene matches. In DNA, the CDR3 is TGTGCCAGCAGCCCACAGGGGGCCCGGGAGCTGTTTTTT. Its protein is CASSPQGARELFF.

The rearrangement joins TRBV10-3 to TRBJ1-6; possibly TRBD1 for D (6 bases). Per the germline V gene, CDR1 is ENHRY and CDR2 is SYGVKD. There are 17 residues in the CDR3. The V gene lost 6 bases and the J gene lost 1 base, with 16 bases spanning the gap. This CDR3 is CAISSQGLISYNSPLHF. In DNA, the CDR3 is TGTGCCATCAGCTCCCAGGGGTTGATATCCTATAATTCACCCCTCCACTTT.

V and J are TRBV2 and TRBJ2-5; 9 nucleotides align to TRBD1. V shed 6 bases and J 1 base; nucleotides not matched to a gene: 6. This CDR3 is built from 15 residues. Germline assignment: CDR1 SNHLY and CDR2 FYNNEI. CDR3 DNA: TGTGCCAGCAGCTATACAGGGGGCGGCCAAGAGACCCAGTACTTC. It yields the protein CASSYTGGGQETQYF.

A single count supports this clone. The chain is built from TRBV7-8 and TRBJ2-5; TRBD2 agrees at 13 bases. V was pared by 5 bases and J by 2 bases, with 17 bases of the junction left unmatched. Germline CDR1 is SGHVS and CDR2 is FQNEAQ. This CDR3 region has 20 residues. CDR3 protein: CASSPNSLAGGPGHQETQYF. Here the CDR3 DNA reads TGTGCCAGCAGCCCCAACTCACTAGCGGGGGGGCCCGGTCATCAAGAGACCCAGTACTTC.

This clone was recorded only once. This sequence joins TRBV27 and TRBJ2-3; TRBD1 aligns across 7 bases. Germline V lookup: CDR1 MNHEY, CDR2 SMNVEV (reference sequence). Trimming took 4 bases from V and 5 from J; bases not matched to a gene: 6. The CDR3 extends over 14 amino acids. CDR3 amino acids: CASSSGQVVDTQYF. The CDR3 DNA follows: TGTGCCAGCAGTTCCGGACAGGTGGTAGATACGCAGTATTTT.

The chain combines TRBV11-2 with TRBJ2-7; D remains ambiguous. V dropped 1 base and J dropped 3 bases, with 4 bases sitting between them. The length of the CDR3 is 12 residues. CDR1 and CDR2 from the germline V gene are SGHAT and FQNNGV. CDR3 amino acids: CASSLGSYEQYF. DNA of the CDR3: TGTGCCAGCAGCTTAGGTAGCTACGAGCAGTACTTC.

This clone appeared a few times. The chain employs TRBV19 and TRBJ1-1, with a weak D call TRBD1 (5 bases). The CDR3 has 13 residues. Germline loops: CDR1 LNHDA, CDR2 SQIVND (reference sequence). The germline V and J ends were trimmed by 1 base and 8 bases, with 11 bases remaining between them. The CDR3 reads CASSIVRSGEAFF. CDR3 nucleotide sequence: TGTGCCAGTAGTATAGTCAGGTCAGGGGAAGCTTTCTTT.

The V and J genes are TRBV5-4 and TRBJ1-6; unclear D gene. Germline V gene data show CDR1 as SGHNT and CDR2 as YYREEE (reference sequence). V lost 7 bases to trimming and J lost 0 bases, with 20 bases between them. This CDR3 region has 18 residues. CDR3 sequence: CASHARGSMSSYNSPLHF. The CDR3 DNA is TGTGCCAGCCATGCGAGAGGGTCAATGAGCTCCTATAATTCACCCCTCCACTTT.

The count of this clone is one. This chain uses TRBV9 with TRBJ2-4, with D perhaps TRBD1 (5 bases). Trimming left V 4 bases short and J 2 bases short, with 13 bases between. CDR1 and CDR2 from the germline V gene are SGDLS and YYNGEE. The CDR3 covers 15 residues. The CDR3 region has the DNA TGTGCCAGCAGCCCCTGGCAGGGTACCAAAAACATTCAGTACTTC. Its protein is CASSPWQGTKNIQYF. Full variable domain (outside the CDR3, taken from reference TRBV9 and TRBJ2-4): DSGVTQTPKHLITATGQRVTLRCSPRSGDLSVYWYQQSLDQGLQFLIQYYNGEERAKGNILERFSAQQFPDLHSELNLSSLELGDSALYFCASSPWQGTKNIQYFGAGTRLSVL.

CDR3 bases: TGTGCCAGCAGTTTGGGACAGAACTACGAGCAGTACTTC. This translates into CASSLGQNYEQYF. The chain is built from TRBV27 and TRBJ2-7, with 7 nucleotides matching TRBD1. The CDR3 spans 13 residues. V lost 3 bases to trimming and J lost 3 bases; unmatched junction nucleotides: 2. Germline CDR1 reads MNHEY; CDR2 reads SMNVEV (reference sequence).

V and J are TRBV29-1 and TRBJ1-2; 10 bases align to TRBD1. The germline CDR1 and CDR2 sequences are SQVTM and ANQGSEA. The CDR3 sequence is 17 residues long. The ends lost 2 bases at V and 8 bases at J; junction bases unmatched: 17. The CDR3 region has the DNA TGCAGCGTTGAAAGCTATCGGGACAGGGGCCTAATGGGGGGCTACACCTTC. Protein sequence: CSVESYRDRGLMGGYTF.

The chain employs TRBV6-5 and TRBJ1-4, with D unclear. This CDR3 region has 13 residues. V was cut by 6 bases and J by 0 bases, with 5 bases left in between. Looked up from germline, CDR1 is MNHEY and CDR2 is SVGAGI. CDR3 sequence reads: CASSPATNEKLFF. CDR3 DNA sequence: TGTGCCAGCAGCCCAGCAACTAATGAAAAACTGTTTTTT.

The sample holds one count of this clone. The chain links TRBV5-6 to TRBJ2-2; maybe TRBD2 (6 bases). This CDR3 region has 16 residues. V shed 3 bases and J shed 2 bases, with 14 bases lying between them. The germline CDR1 and CDR2 sequences are SGHDT and YYEEEE. This CDR3 reads CASSSAGGANTGELFF. CDR3 DNA sequence: TGTGCCAGCAGCTCGGCCGGAGGGGCAAACACCGGGGAGCTGTTTTTT.

The chain employs TRBV29-1 and TRBJ1-1; TRBD1 aligns across 7 bases. This CDR3 contains 12 residues. Germline values: CDR1 SQVTM, CDR2 ANQGSEA. The V segment lost 7 bases and the J segment 6 bases; nucleotides outside the gene matches: 8. Here the CDR3 reads CSARNRGPEAFF. CDR3 DNA: TGCAGCGCCCGAAACAGGGGACCTGAAGCTTTCTTT.

This clone was seen more than once but under ten times. The chain recombines TRBV30 with TRBJ1-6, with 7 positions matching TRBD1. The CDR3 extends over 13 amino acids. The V gene end was trimmed by 0 bases and the J gene end by 10 bases; junction bases not matched to a gene: 3. Germline assignment: CDR1 GTSNPN and CDR2 SVGIG (reference sequence). The CDR3: CAWSVNRGSPLHF. The CDR3, as DNA: TGTGCCTGGAGTGTAAACAGGGGATCACCCCTCCACTTT.

The chain recombines TRBV7-9 with TRBJ1-4, with 7 bases identical to TRBD1. V gave up 3 bases and J gave up 1 base; unmatched junction bases: 8. The CDR3 is 17 amino acids. Germline V gene data show CDR1 as SEHNR and CDR2 as FQNEAQ (reference sequence). CDR3 region: CASSFPVRGLTNEKLFF. CDR3 DNA: TGTGCCAGCAGCTTCCCAGTCAGGGGGTTAACTAATGAAAAACTGTTTTTT.

This clone has more than one count but fewer than ten. The gene calls are TRBV19 and TRBJ2-2; 11 nucleotides match TRBD1. CDR1 is LNHDA, CDR2 SQIVND, per germline (reference sequence). This CDR3 region has 15 residues. After removal of 7 bases from V and 6 bases from J, the junction contained 7 bases not matched to a gene. Here the CDR3 reads CASTPGTGGPGELFF. The CDR3 DNA is TGTGCCAGTACCCCCGGGACAGGGGGTCCCGGGGAGCTGTTTTTT.

The chain couples TRBV5-1 to TRBJ2-4; 8 bases agree with TRBD1. Trimming at V came to 2 bases and at J to 3 bases, leaving 4 bases not matched to a gene. In germline, CDR1 is SGHRS, CDR2 YFSETQ. This CDR3 comprises 15 residues. CDR3 protein: CASSFSGQVKNIQYF. The DNA for the CDR3 is TGCGCCAGCAGCTTTTCGGGACAGGTCAAAAACATTCAGTACTTC.